These T cell receptor beta chains were read from a single sample in a study of blood T cell repertoires in COVID-19. Assay: immunoSEQ multiplex PCR; the TCRdb copy retains only in-frame clones and omits some. The sample lists about 370,000 clones; around 90% were seen once. The specimen was peripheral blood. These receptors were obtained from a woman younger than 45 with COVID-19, enrolled during active disease. The CDR3 runs from the conserved cysteine through the conserved F or W. The order of the fields is V gene, CDR3 length, D gene, J gene, clone size, CDR3 protein, CDR3 DNA. The D gene is left open where the match is weak. Not all rows give a size; the values are once, few, many and, for expanded clones, a class.

>TRBV19|13|TRBD1|TRBJ1-1|NA
CASQGAHLAEAFF
TGTGCCAGCCAGGGGGCCCACCTGGCTGAAGCTTTCTTT
>TRBV9|16|NA|TRBJ1-6|NA
CASSVGQAPYNSPLHF
TGTGCCAGCAGCGTAGGCCAAGCACCGTATAATTCACCCCTCCACTTT
>TRBV2|15|TRBD2|TRBJ2-1|NA
CASVTGTSGGYEQFF
TGTGCCAGCGTTACCGGGACTAGCGGGGGGTATGAGCAGTTCTTC
>TRBV6-5|15|TRBD1|TRBJ2-5|NA
CASSYKTGQGQTQYF
TGTGCCAGCAGTTATAAGACGGGACAGGGTCAGACCCAGTACTTC
>TRBV2|16|TRBD1|TRBJ1-4|NA
CASSETGTGWNEKLFF
TGTGCCAGCAGTGAAACAGGGACAGGATGGAATGAAAAACTGTTTTTT
>TRBV6-2/TRBV6-3|15|TRBD1|TRBJ1-2|NA
CASSLGTGDLYGYTF
TGTGCCAGCAGCCTCGGGACAGGCGACCTCTATGGCTACACCTTC
>TRBV5-1|15|NA|TRBJ1-3|NA
CASSLDIAAGNTIYF
TGCGCCAGCAGTCTGGACATAGCGGCTGGAAACACCATATATTTT
>TRBV5-1|15|NA|TRBJ2-7|NA
CASSQLRGLRDEQYF
TGCGCCAGCAGCCAACTTCGCGGGCTGCGCGACGAGCAGTACTTC
>TRBV24-1|15|NA|TRBJ2-1|NA
CATSEGGGPYNEQFF
TGTGCCACCAGTGAGGGTGGGGGCCCCTACAATGAGCAGTTCTTC
>TRBV12-3/TRBV12-4|12|NA|TRBJ1-2|NA
CASSFDRYGYTF
TGTGCCAGCAGTTTCGACAGGTATGGCTACACCTTC
>TRBV5-8|13|NA|TRBJ2-4|NA
CASSLDRRNIQYF
TGTGCCAGCAGCTTGGACAGGAGAAACATTCAGTACTTC
>TRBV4-3|17|NA|TRBJ2-1|NA
CASSQREGGLLYNEQFF
TGCGCCAGCAGCCAACGGGAAGGGGGACTACTTTACAATGAGCAGTTCTTC
>TRBV4-1|16|TRBD2|TRBJ2-4|NA
CASSQTGGLGKNIQYF
TGCGCCAGCAGCCAAACGGGGGGGCTGGGCAAAAACATTCAGTACTTC
>TRBV27|17|TRBD2|TRBJ2-3|NA
CASSFGLAGARTDTQYF
TGTGCCAGCAGTTTCGGGCTAGCGGGGGCCCGCACAGATACGCAGTATTTT
>TRBV11-2|17|TRBD1|TRBJ2-7|NA
CASSPVGDSVLPYEQYF
TGTGCCAGCAGCCCAGTAGGGGACAGCGTATTGCCCTACGAGCAGTACTTC
>TRBV27|15|NA|TRBJ2-6|NA
CASSLGSSGANVLTF
TGTGCCAGCAGTTTAGGGAGCTCTGGGGCCAACGTCCTGACTTTC
>TRBV19|13|TRBD1|TRBJ1-2|NA
CASSPGQGYGYTF
TGTGCCAGTAGTCCCGGACAGGGCTATGGCTACACCTTC
>TRBV5-4|15|NA|TRBJ2-3|NA
CASSLEGTSTDTQYF
TGTGCCAGCAGCTTGGAAGGGACTAGCACAGATACGCAGTATTTT
>TRBV19|15|TRBD1|TRBJ2-1|once
CASSMRGQVYNEQFF
TGTGCCAGTAGTATGAGGGGGCAGGTCTACAATGAGCAGTTCTTC
>TRBV10-1|15|NA|TRBJ2-1|NA
CASSESMGRRNEQFF
TGCGCCAGCAGTGAGTCGATGGGCCGCAGAAATGAGCAGTTCTTC
>TRBV28|15|NA|TRBJ2-5|NA
CASSPPPGNQETQYF
TGTGCCAGCAGTCCCCCCCCAGGAAACCAAGAGACCCAGTACTTC